A single sample gave rise to the 17 T cell receptor beta chains below, sequenced in a study of Graves' ophthalmopathy and Graves' hyperthyroidism. Scientists amplified the TCR beta CDR3 regions from RNA transcripts. HTBI primers were employed in first-round RT-PCR, then a second-round multiplex PCR followed. TCRdb itself ran the multiplex PCR reads through MiXCR, one entry per CDR3 protein. Altogether 350,000 to 400,000 distinct CDR3 sequences are present, around 19% being singletons, with the ten largest covering roughly 1.4%. What was sequenced was peripheral blood. The source of these receptors is a woman aged 18-29 years with Graves' ophthalmopathy.

This clonotype was seen ten or more times. The rearrangement uses TRBV7-3 and TRBJ2-2, with D unresolved. CDR1 is SGHTA, CDR2 FQGTGA, per germline. The CDR3 is made up of 13 amino acids. The germline V and J ends were trimmed by 1 base and 5 bases, with 5 bases remaining between them. CDR3 protein: CASSLRMTGELFF. The CDR3 DNA is TGTGCCAGCAGCTTAAGAATGACCGGGGAGCTGTTTTTT.

There are many counts of this clonotype. The chain is built from TRBV6-2 or TRBV6-3 and TRBJ2-7; D is possibly TRBD2 (5 bases). Germline V CDR1 and CDR2: MNHEY, SVGEGT. The CDR3 is 17 residues long. Trimming took off 2 bases at V and 0 bases at J, with 17 bases between the two ends. The CDR3 coding sequence is TGTGCCAGCAGTTACGAATCGGGAATCCTCAGCTCCTACGAGCAGTACTTC. Translating it yields CASSYESGILSSYEQYF.

This clonotype was picked up many times. The CDR3 reads CASSFEKWGGSTEAFF. CDR3 bases: TGTGCCAGCAGCTTTGAGAAGTGGGGGGGGAGCACTGAAGCTTTCTTT. The rearrangement links TRBV11-2 to TRBJ1-1; possible D gene TRBD1, 5 bases. The CDR3 contains 16 residues. Germline V lookup: CDR1 SGHAT, CDR2 FQNNGV. The V end was cut by 3 bases, the J end by 4 bases, with 18 bases between.

This clonotype has a count of ten or more. The chain combines TRBV18 with TRBJ2-7, with no clear D. CDR1 KGHSH and CDR2 LQKENI come from the germline V gene. The CDR3 sequence is 13 residues long. V was trimmed by 3 bases and J by 5 bases, leaving 11 bases between them. CDR3 DNA: TGTGCCAGCTCACCTCAGCTTCCCGACGAGCAGTACTTC. Translated, it gives CASSPQLPDEQYF.

The chain employs TRBV24-1 and TRBJ2-5, with TRBD2 identical over 7 bases. The CDR3 sequence is 14 residues long. With 4 bases clipped from V and 2 bases from J, the junction kept 3 bases outside the gene matches. Looked up from germline, CDR1 is KGHDR and CDR2 is SFDVKD. The CDR3 loop is CATSDPGRQETQYF. CDR3 sequence (DNA): TGTGCCACCAGTGACCCCGGGAGGCAAGAGACCCAGTACTTC.

In this sample, this clonotype turned up many times. The rearrangement uses TRBV19 and TRBJ1-5; 7 bases line up with TRBD1. CDR1 and CDR2 from the germline V gene are LNHDA and SQIVND (reference sequence). The ends lost 2 bases at V and 2 bases at J; junction bases unmatched: 12. This CDR3 region has 18 residues. The CDR3 sequence: CASSINHSWQGGNQPQHF. CDR3 sequence (DNA): TGTGCCAGTAGTATAAACCACTCTTGGCAGGGGGGCAATCAGCCCCAGCATTTT.

There are many counts of this clonotype. The rearrangement uses TRBV6-1 and TRBJ2-5, with D perhaps being TRBD1 or TRBD2 (5 bases each). The ends were cut back, 1 base at V and 2 bases at J, with 11 bases in the middle. The CDR3 contains 15 residues. Germline-derived CDR1 and CDR2 are MNHNS and SASEGT. The CDR3 protein is CASSEGGLLQETQYF. CDR3 in DNA: TGTGCCAGCAGTGAAGGGGGGTTACTTCAAGAGACCCAGTACTTC.

This clonotype was counted at least ten times. The chain is built from TRBV6-1 and TRBJ2-5; 7 bases line up with TRBD1. Germline assignment: CDR1 MNHNS and CDR2 SASEGT. V shed 5 bases, J shed 4 bases, and the junction held 4 bases outside the gene matches. The CDR3 length is 13 residues. The CDR3 DNA follows: TGTGCCAGCAGTAGGGACAGAGGAGAGACCCAGTACTTC. Translated, it gives CASSRDRGETQYF.

This clonotype was seen at least ten times. V is TRBV6-2 or TRBV6-3 and J is TRBJ2-7; D tentatively fits TRBD1 or TRBD2 (5 bases each). Trimming cost V 1 base and J 4 bases, with 17 bases left between them. This CDR3 has 16 residues. Germline lookup yields CDR1 MNHEY and CDR2 SVGEGT. The CDR3 region is CASSYFRTGPSYEQYF. CDR3 nucleotide sequence: TGTGCCAGCAGTTACTTTCGAACGGGACCTTCTTACGAGCAGTACTTC.

This chain connects TRBV12-3 or TRBV12-4 to TRBJ1-5, with D possibly TRBD1 on 5 matching bases. The CDR3 is 14 residues long. Trimming stripped 2 bases from V and 6 bases from J, with 11 bases between. The CDR3 is CASSLTGSGQPQHF. The CDR3, as DNA: TGTGCCAGCAGTTTAACAGGTTCGGGTCAGCCCCAGCATTTT.

This clonotype was found many times. CDR3 nucleotides: TGTGCCAGCATTGGGGGGGCCGGGGAGCTGTTTTTT. It is translated as CASIGGAGELFF. This rearrangement joins TRBV6-1 to TRBJ2-2; 7 nucleotides agree with TRBD2. V lost 7 bases, J lost 6 bases, and 2 bases stayed unmatched. The V gene's germline CDR1 is MNHNS and CDR2 SASEGT. This CDR3 has 12 residues.

This clonotype was seen repeatedly, ten times or more. The CDR3 spells CASSRPGQGGSPVEQYF. CDR3 DNA: TGTGCCAGCAGCAGGCCGGGACAGGGGGGGAGTCCGGTCGAGCAGTACTTC. This chain joins TRBV6-4 and TRBJ2-7, with TRBD1 identical over 11 bases. V dropped 6 bases and J dropped 6; count of bases not matched to a gene: 16. The germline V gene encodes CDR1 MRHNA and CDR2 SNTAGT. This CDR3 comprises 17 residues.

This clonotype was detected ten times or more. The chain links TRBV12-3 or TRBV12-4 to TRBJ2-7; no clear D gene. The ends were cut back, 3 bases at V and 1 base at J, with 16 bases in the middle. The CDR3 loop spans 16 amino acids. The CDR3: CASSFTPSSGSYEQYF. The DNA of the CDR3 is TGTGCCAGCAGTTTCACACCATCCTCCGGTTCCTACGAGCAGTACTTC.

This clonotype was found many times. The chain couples TRBV28 to TRBJ2-4; D is unresolved. CDR3 length equals 17 residues. Between the trimmed V and J ends, which lost 6 bases and 0 bases, there was a span of 18 bases. Germline CDR1 reads MDHEN; CDR2 reads SYDVKM. Here the CDR3 DNA reads TGTGCCAGCAGCCTAACACCTCACCGATCAGCCAAAAACATTCAGTACTTC. Protein sequence: CASSLTPHRSAKNIQYF.

V and J are TRBV7-8 and TRBJ1-2, with D tentatively TRBD1 (6 bases). Germline CDR1 and CDR2: SGHVS and FQNEAQ. Between the trimmed V and J ends, which lost 4 bases and 4 bases, there was a span of 10 bases. There are 13 residues in the CDR3. CDR3 loop: CASSSYRAYGYTF. As DNA, the CDR3 is TGTGCCAGCAGCTCCTACAGGGCCTATGGCTACACCTTC. Full variable domain (remainder filled in from reference TRBV7-8 and TRBJ1-2): GAGVSQSPRYKVAKRGQDVALRCDPISGHVSLFWYQQALGQGPEFLTYFQNEAQLDKSGLPSDRFFAERPEGSVSTLKIQRTQQEDSAVYLCASSSYRAYGYTFGSGTRLTVV.

There are many counts of this clonotype. Here the CDR3 DNA reads TGTGCCAGCAGCTCCCTCCGGGGACGGAGGAACACTGAAGCTTTCTTT. This codes for CASSSLRGRRNTEAFF. V gene TRBV11-2 combines with J gene TRBJ1-1, with D possibly being TRBD1 (5 bases). CDR3 length: 16 amino acids. The ends were cut back, 4 bases at V and 1 base at J, with 16 bases in the middle. Germline loops: CDR1 SGHAT, CDR2 FQNNGV.

This clonotype has a count of ten or more. The V call is TRBV12-3 or TRBV12-4, the J call TRBJ2-7; 10 bases map to TRBD1. V dropped 8 bases and J dropped 3; count of bases not matched to a gene: 10. The CDR3 is 15 residues long. The CDR3 sequence is CASRPAGQGIYEQYF. CDR3 DNA: TGTGCCAGCCGACCAGCGGGACAGGGGATCTACGAGCAGTACTTC.